The rows below give T cell receptor beta chains drawn from one sample of a study of blood T cells in healthy people across ages. TCRdb redid the calling of the 5' RACE reads with MiXCR, one entry per CDR3 protein. The table has 700,000 to 850,000 distinct CDR3 sequences, roughly 34% seen once. The sequenced sample consisted of blood. These receptors all come from a man aged 18 to 29 in good health. Each CDR3 is given with its conserved first and last residue. Fields, in order: CDR3 protein, CDR3 DNA, D gene, clone size, V gene, J gene. D genes are given only for firm matches. Size is stated for part of the rows, as once, few or many counts, or as a class when the clone is expanded.

CDR3 protein: CASSIPRLSGGGSSYNEQFF
CDR3 DNA: TGTGCCAGCAGTATCCCTCGGTTGAGCGGGGGCGGGAGCTCCTACAATGAGCAGTTCTTC
D gene: TRBD2
clone size: NA
V gene: TRBV7-2
J gene: TRBJ2-1

CDR3 protein: CASSYSREGNGLYEQYF
CDR3 DNA: TGTGCCAGCAGTTACTCGAGAGAGGGAAATGGTCTATACGAGCAGTACTTC
D gene: NA
clone size: NA
V gene: TRBV6-5
J gene: TRBJ2-7

CDR3 protein: CASSGPYTQYF
CDR3 DNA: TGTGCCAGCAGTGGTCCCTATACGCAGTATTTT
D gene: NA
clone size: NA
V gene: TRBV25-1
J gene: TRBJ2-3

CDR3 protein: CATSRPSGGASTDTQYF
CDR3 DNA: TGTGCCACCAGCCGACCCAGCGGGGGCGCGAGCACAGATACGCAGTATTTT
D gene: TRBD2
clone size: NA
V gene: TRBV15
J gene: TRBJ2-3

CDR3 protein: CASGDGFYTEAFF
CDR3 DNA: TGTGCCAGCGGTGACGGGTTTTACACTGAAGCTTTCTTT
D gene: NA
clone size: few
V gene: TRBV2
J gene: TRBJ1-1

CDR3 protein: CASSQMHGGGRWAEKLFF
CDR3 DNA: TGTGCCAGCAGCCAAATGCATGGAGGGGGGCGCTGGGCGGAAAAACTGTTTTTT
D gene: NA
clone size: NA
V gene: TRBV4-2
J gene: TRBJ1-4

CDR3 protein: CASSYEGRDTEAFF
CDR3 DNA: TGTGCCAGCAGTTACGAGGGGAGGGACACTGAAGCTTTCTTT
D gene: NA
clone size: NA
V gene: TRBV6-6
J gene: TRBJ1-1

CDR3 protein: CASSFAGGYQPQHF
CDR3 DNA: TGTGCCAGCAGTTTTGCGGGAGGATATCAGCCCCAGCATTTT
D gene: NA
clone size: few
V gene: TRBV12-3/TRBV12-4
J gene: TRBJ1-5

CDR3 protein: CASSLSGGAGETQYF
CDR3 DNA: TGTGCCAGCAGTTTAAGTGGGGGCGCGGGAGAGACCCAGTACTTC
D gene: NA
clone size: NA
V gene: TRBV12-3/TRBV12-4
J gene: TRBJ2-5

CDR3 protein: CASSQEEGNSGNTIYF
CDR3 DNA: TGTGCCAGCAGCCAAGAGGAGGGTAACTCTGGAAACACCATATATTTT
D gene: NA
clone size: few
V gene: TRBV4-2
J gene: TRBJ1-3

CDR3 protein: CASSFFQADGYTF
CDR3 DNA: TGTGCCAGCAGTTTCTTCCAGGCCGATGGCTACACCTTC
D gene: NA
clone size: many
V gene: TRBV12-3/TRBV12-4
J gene: TRBJ1-2

CDR3 protein: CASSVGGWGGSDTLHF
CDR3 DNA: TGTGCCAGCAGCGTAGGAGGGTGGGGAGGGTCTGATACCCTCCACTTT
D gene: NA
clone size: few
V gene: TRBV9
J gene: TRBJ1-6

CDR3 protein: CSVDGGEFF
CDR3 DNA: TGCAGCGTTGATGGGGGGGAGTTCTTC
D gene: TRBD2
clone size: NA
V gene: TRBV29-1
J gene: TRBJ2-1

CDR3 protein: CASSFRSGPPEQYF
CDR3 DNA: TGTGCTAGCAGTTTTAGATCCGGACCCCCCGAGCAGTACTTC
D gene: NA
clone size: NA
V gene: TRBV12-3/TRBV12-4
J gene: TRBJ2-7

CDR3 protein: CASSITGGGYQPQHF
CDR3 DNA: TGTGCCAGTAGTATCACGGGAGGGGGCTATCAGCCCCAGCATTTT
D gene: TRBD1
clone size: NA
V gene: TRBV19
J gene: TRBJ1-5

CDR3 protein: CATFGGGTGELFF
CDR3 DNA: TGTGCCACCTTCGGGGGTGGAACCGGGGAGCTGTTTTTT
D gene: NA
clone size: few
V gene: TRBV12-3/TRBV12-4
J gene: TRBJ2-2

CDR3 protein: CASSEATDTQYF
CDR3 DNA: TGTGCCAGCAGTGAGGCGACAGATACGCAGTATTTT
D gene: NA
clone size: few
V gene: TRBV2
J gene: TRBJ2-3

CDR3 protein: CASSLGQGVVEQYF
CDR3 DNA: TGTGCCAGCAGCTTAGGACAGGGGGTGGTCGAGCAGTACTTC
D gene: TRBD1
clone size: NA
V gene: TRBV13
J gene: TRBJ2-7

CDR3 protein: CASSDRIGQGGKEQFF
CDR3 DNA: TGTGCCAGCAGCGACCGGATAGGACAGGGCGGCAAGGAGCAGTTCTTC
D gene: TRBD1
clone size: once
V gene: TRBV11-2
J gene: TRBJ2-1

CDR3 protein: CREGGQITEAFF
CDR3 DNA: TGCAGAGAGGGGGGACAGATCACTGAAGCTTTCTTT
D gene: TRBD1
clone size: NA
V gene: TRBV20-1
J gene: TRBJ1-1

CDR3 protein: CSVQTDWTNTGELFF
CDR3 DNA: TGCAGCGTTCAAACCGACTGGACGAACACCGGGGAGCTGTTTTTT
D gene: NA
clone size: NA
V gene: TRBV29-1
J gene: TRBJ2-2

CDR3 protein: CSVVTGEAYNEQYF
CDR3 DNA: TGCAGCGTCGTTACAGGGGAGGCATACAATGAGCAGTACTTC
D gene: NA
clone size: NA
V gene: TRBV29-1
J gene: TRBJ2-7

CDR3 protein: CASSQDSGTGLYEQYF
CDR3 DNA: TGCGCCAGCAGCCAAGATTCCGGGACAGGGTTGTACGAGCAGTACTTC
D gene: TRBD1
clone size: NA
V gene: TRBV4-3
J gene: TRBJ2-7

CDR3 protein: CAWSVLGTVGYGYTF
CDR3 DNA: TGTGCCTGGAGTGTACTAGGGACCGTGGGGTATGGCTACACCTTC
D gene: NA
clone size: NA
V gene: TRBV30
J gene: TRBJ1-2

CDR3 protein: CASSQGTGEDGYTF
CDR3 DNA: TGCGCCAGCAGCCAGGGGACAGGGGAGGATGGCTACACCTTC
D gene: TRBD1
clone size: few
V gene: TRBV4-3
J gene: TRBJ1-2

CDR3 protein: CASSPTGPGIQYF
CDR3 DNA: TGCGCCAGCAGCCCGACAGGGCCCGGCATTCAGTACTTC
D gene: TRBD1
clone size: many
V gene: TRBV5-1
J gene: TRBJ2-4

CDR3 protein: CASSVTSGGAAKNIQYF
CDR3 DNA: TGTGCCAGCAGCGTGACTAGCGGGGGGGCGGCCAAAAACATTCAGTACTTC
D gene: TRBD2
clone size: NA
V gene: TRBV7-8
J gene: TRBJ2-4

CDR3 protein: CASSLDAVPETQFF
CDR3 DNA: TGTGCCAGCAGCTTAGATGCCGTTCCGGAGACCCAGTTCTTC
D gene: NA
clone size: NA
V gene: TRBV11-2
J gene: TRBJ2-1

CDR3 protein: CASSLGGGASNEQFF
CDR3 DNA: TGTGCCAGCAGCTTAGGCGGGGGGGCATCAAATGAGCAGTTCTTC
D gene: TRBD2
clone size: many
V gene: TRBV7-2
J gene: TRBJ2-1

CDR3 protein: CASSHDRAGSYNSPLHF
CDR3 DNA: TGTGCCAGCAGCCACGACAGGGCCGGCTCCTATAATTCACCCCTCCACTTT
D gene: TRBD1
clone size: NA
V gene: TRBV7-2
J gene: TRBJ1-6

CDR3 protein: CASSLAGVNYGYTF
CDR3 DNA: TGTGCCAGCAGTTTGGCGGGGGTGAACTATGGCTACACCTTC
D gene: NA
clone size: NA
V gene: TRBV12-3/TRBV12-4
J gene: TRBJ1-2

CDR3 protein: CASSQEKGNYEQYF
CDR3 DNA: TGTGCCAGCAGCCAAGAAAAGGGCAATTACGAGCAGTACTTC
D gene: NA
clone size: few
V gene: TRBV14
J gene: TRBJ2-7

CDR3 protein: CASSASGPGATYEQYF
CDR3 DNA: TGTGCCAGCTCAGCCTCGGGCCCAGGCGCCACCTACGAGCAGTACTTC
D gene: NA
clone size: NA
V gene: TRBV18
J gene: TRBJ2-7

CDR3 protein: CASSLAGTRPYNEQFF
CDR3 DNA: TGTGCCAGCAGTCTTGCCGGGACTCGGCCCTACAATGAGCAGTTCTTC
D gene: NA
clone size: few
V gene: TRBV2
J gene: TRBJ2-1

CDR3 protein: CASSQDLRSNEQFF
CDR3 DNA: TGCGCCAGCAGCCAAGATCTTAGAAGTAATGAGCAGTTCTTC
D gene: NA
clone size: many
V gene: TRBV4-3
J gene: TRBJ2-1